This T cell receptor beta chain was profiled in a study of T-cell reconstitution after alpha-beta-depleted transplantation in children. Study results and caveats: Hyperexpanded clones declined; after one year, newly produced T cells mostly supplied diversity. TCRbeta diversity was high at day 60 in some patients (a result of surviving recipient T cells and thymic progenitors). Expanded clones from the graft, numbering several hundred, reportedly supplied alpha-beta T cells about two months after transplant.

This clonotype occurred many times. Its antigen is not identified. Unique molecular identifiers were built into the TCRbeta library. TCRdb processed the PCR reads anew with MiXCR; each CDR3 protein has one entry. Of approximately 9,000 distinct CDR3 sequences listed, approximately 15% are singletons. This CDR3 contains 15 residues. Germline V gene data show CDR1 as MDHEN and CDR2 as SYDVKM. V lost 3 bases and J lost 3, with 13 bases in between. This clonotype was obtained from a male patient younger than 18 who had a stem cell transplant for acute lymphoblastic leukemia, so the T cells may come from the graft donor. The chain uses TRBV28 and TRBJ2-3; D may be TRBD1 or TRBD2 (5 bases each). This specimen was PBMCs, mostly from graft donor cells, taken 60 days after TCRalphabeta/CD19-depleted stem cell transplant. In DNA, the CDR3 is TGTGCCAGCAGTTTCGGGGCCTTAGCGACAGATACGCAGTATTTT. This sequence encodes CASSFGALATDTQYF.